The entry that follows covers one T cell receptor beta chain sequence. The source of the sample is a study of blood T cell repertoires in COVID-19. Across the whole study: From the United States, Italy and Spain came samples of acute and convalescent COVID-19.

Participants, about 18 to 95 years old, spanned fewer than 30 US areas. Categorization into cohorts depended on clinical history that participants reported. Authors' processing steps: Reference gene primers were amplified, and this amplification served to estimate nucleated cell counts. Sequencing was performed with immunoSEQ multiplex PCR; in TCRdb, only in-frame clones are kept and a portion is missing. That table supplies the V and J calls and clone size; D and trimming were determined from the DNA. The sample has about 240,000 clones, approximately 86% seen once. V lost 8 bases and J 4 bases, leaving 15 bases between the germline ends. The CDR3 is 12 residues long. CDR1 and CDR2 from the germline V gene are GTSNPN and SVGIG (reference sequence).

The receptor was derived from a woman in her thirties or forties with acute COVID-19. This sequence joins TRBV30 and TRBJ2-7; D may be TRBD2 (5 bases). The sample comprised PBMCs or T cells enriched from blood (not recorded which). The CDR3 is CAVGKERYEQYF. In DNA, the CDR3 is TGTGCCGTAGGGAAGGAGCGGTACGAGCAGTACTTC.